Listed below are T cell receptor beta chains from one sample, sequenced in a study of T cell repertoires in cytomegalovirus infection. TCRdb reprocessed the reads with MiXCR, giving one entry per CDR3 protein. The top ten hold 8% of the sample, which has over 100,000 distinct CDR3 sequences, 16% seen once. The sequenced sample was PBMCs. The origin of the receptors is a human donor in good health (CMV status not recorded). Some clones in this sample may be carry-over from other donors' samples. CDR3s include the opening cysteine and the closing phenylalanine or tryptophan. The D gene is left open where the match is weak.

CASSFSGGTHNEQFF	TRBV28	TRBJ2-1	TRBD2
CASSISGRRGNTIYF	TRBV27	TRBJ1-3	.
CASSPRGQGVATEAFF	TRBV5-5	TRBJ1-1	TRBD1
CAWSPTEFSGANVLTF	TRBV30	TRBJ2-6	.
CASSESPGQGTDTQYF	TRBV5-5	TRBJ2-3	TRBD1
CASSFLSGGRKETQYF	TRBV7-9	TRBJ2-5	.
CASSQDTYIERGAYNEQFF	TRBV3-1	TRBJ2-1	TRBD2
CSVDRGHSYGYTF	TRBV29-1	TRBJ1-2	.
CASSWGQGNYGYTF	TRBV7-2	TRBJ1-2	TRBD1
CASSPSRDQPQHF	TRBV18	TRBJ1-5	.
CSASPDGGSETEAFF	TRBV20-1	TRBJ1-1	.
CASVTGGTEAFF	TRBV28	TRBJ1-1	.
CSVEDGARETQYF	TRBV29-1	TRBJ2-5	.
CASSSGTGSSPLHF	TRBV7-4	TRBJ1-6	TRBD1
CASSPGGVTNRAEQYF	TRBV5-6	TRBJ2-7	.
CASSFGTGGPDTQYF	TRBV7-2	TRBJ2-3	TRBD1
CASSLLDREGNGYTF	TRBV28	TRBJ1-2	TRBD1
CASSDGLAGGPAKNIQYF	TRBV7-9	TRBJ2-4	TRBD2
CASSLDSGTEAFF	TRBV5-8	TRBJ1-1	.
CASSLVWDRLAKNIQYF	TRBV7-2	TRBJ2-4	TRBD1
CASSFRGGGAREQYF	TRBV7-2	TRBJ2-7	TRBD2
CSARGGLGQGDANEKLFF	TRBV20-1	TRBJ1-4	.
CASNPTGRVENEQFF	TRBV7-2	TRBJ2-1	.
CASSGGAYNEQFF	TRBV19	TRBJ2-1	TRBD2
CASSLRGISGNTIYF	TRBV12-3/TRBV12-4	TRBJ1-3	.
CASSLGGQGYYGYTF	TRBV7-2	TRBJ1-2	TRBD1
CASSRREGWNAEAFF	TRBV7-9	TRBJ1-1	.
CASSQTDSVNSPLHF	TRBV14	TRBJ1-6	.
CSARGGTDLNSPLHF	TRBV20-1	TRBJ1-6	TRBD1
CASSLEGRNSPLHF	TRBV7-4	TRBJ1-6	.
CASSLGQGADTQYF	TRBV6-5	TRBJ2-3	TRBD1